Here is one T cell receptor beta chain with its context. Its specificity is unknown. This entry is derived from a study of CD8+ T cells in alopecia areata. As for the study in general: Tofacitinib administration persisted for 6 to 18 months, succeeded by 6 months off drug.

Germline V gives CDR1 SGHVS, CDR2 FNYEAQ. V was shortened by 0 bases and J by 5 bases, with 4 bases between the two germline ends. The CDR3 runs to 13 residues. Extracted RNA was reverse transcribed into cDNA, the sequencing template. Assay used: immunoSEQ multiplex PCR; TCRdb lists only in-frame clones, some missing. This table holds some 180,000 clones, roughly 46% found once. General study findings and limits: Expanded CD8+ clones among the top 100, and scalp clonality, were significantly decreased by tofacitinib. Tofacitinib did not eliminate many expanded lesional clones from scalp or blood. Mouse data revealed clearer TCR sharing than patient data did, a gap possibly tied to HLA.

Treatment described: oral pan-JAK inhibitor, 5-10 mg twice daily. This clonotype originated in a human donor with alopecia areata. The chain couples TRBV7-6 to TRBJ2-2; D gene unclear. Sequencing was performed on CD8+ T cells sorted from blood, taken around week 53, from a patient treated with tofacitinib. The CDR3 spells CASSLALTGELFF. Here the CDR3 DNA reads TGTGCCAGCAGCTTAGCGCTGACCGGGGAGCTGTTTTTT.